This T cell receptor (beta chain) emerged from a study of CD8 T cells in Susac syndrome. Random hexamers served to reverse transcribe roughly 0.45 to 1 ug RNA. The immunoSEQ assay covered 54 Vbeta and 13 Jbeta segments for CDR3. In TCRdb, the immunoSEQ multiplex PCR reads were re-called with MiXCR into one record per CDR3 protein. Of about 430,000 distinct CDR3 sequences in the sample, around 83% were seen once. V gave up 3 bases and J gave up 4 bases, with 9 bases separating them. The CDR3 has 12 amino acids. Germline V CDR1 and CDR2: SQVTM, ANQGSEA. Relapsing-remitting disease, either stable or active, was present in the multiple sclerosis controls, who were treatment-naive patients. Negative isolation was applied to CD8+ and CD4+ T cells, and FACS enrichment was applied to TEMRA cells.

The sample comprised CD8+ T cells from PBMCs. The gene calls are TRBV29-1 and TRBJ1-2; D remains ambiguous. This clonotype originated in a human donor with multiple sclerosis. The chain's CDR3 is CSVEEGLYGYTF. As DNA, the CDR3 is TGCAGCGTTGAGGAAGGCCTCTATGGCTACACCTTC.